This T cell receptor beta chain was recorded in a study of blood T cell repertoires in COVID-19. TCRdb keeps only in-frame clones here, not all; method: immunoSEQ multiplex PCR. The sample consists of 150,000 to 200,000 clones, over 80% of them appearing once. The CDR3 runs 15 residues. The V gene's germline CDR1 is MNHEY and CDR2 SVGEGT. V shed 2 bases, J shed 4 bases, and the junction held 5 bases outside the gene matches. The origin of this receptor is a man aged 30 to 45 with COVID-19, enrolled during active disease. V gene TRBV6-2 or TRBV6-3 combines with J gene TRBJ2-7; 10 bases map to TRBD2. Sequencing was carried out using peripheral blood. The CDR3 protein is CASSYEPTSGYEQYF. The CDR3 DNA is TGTGCCAGCAGTTACGAACCGACTAGCGGGTACGAGCAGTACTTC.